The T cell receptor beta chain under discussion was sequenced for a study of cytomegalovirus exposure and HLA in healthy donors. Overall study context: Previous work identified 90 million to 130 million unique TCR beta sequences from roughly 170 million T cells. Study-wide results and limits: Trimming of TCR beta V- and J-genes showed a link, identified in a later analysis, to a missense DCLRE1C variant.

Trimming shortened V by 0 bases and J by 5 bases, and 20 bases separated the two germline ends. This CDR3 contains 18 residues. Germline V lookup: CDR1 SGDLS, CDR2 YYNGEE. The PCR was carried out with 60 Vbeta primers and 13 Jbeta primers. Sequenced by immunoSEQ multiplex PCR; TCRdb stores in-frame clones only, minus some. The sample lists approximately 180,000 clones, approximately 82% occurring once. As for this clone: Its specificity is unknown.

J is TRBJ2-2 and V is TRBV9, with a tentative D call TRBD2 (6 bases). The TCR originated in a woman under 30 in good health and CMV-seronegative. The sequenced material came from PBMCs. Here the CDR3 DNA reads TGTGCCAGCAGCGTAGGGGACTCCCGGATGCCAACAACCGGGGAGCTGTTTTTT. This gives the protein CASSVGDSRMPTTGELFF.